Listed here is a single T cell receptor (beta chain). What it binds is not known. Other nucleotide sequences from this sample produce the same CDR3. J gave up 0 bases and V 5 bases, and 2 bases lay outside the gene matches. Germline V gene lookup returns CDR1 SGHRS and CDR2 YFSETQ. This CDR3 has 15 residues. This sample stems from a study of shared clonotypes between healthy human individuals. Clones were read by immunoSEQ multiplex PCR, and TCRdb kept only the in-frame ones, dropping some. The sample yields around 2.1 million clones, 90% to 96% seen once. Broader study findings: Deeper or shallower sequencing was expected to change how clonotypes are shared among donors.

Sequencing used naive CD4+ T cells sorted from blood. As for subset: CD45RA+ positively selected. The receptor's source is a man younger than 35 in good health. V and J are TRBV5-1 and TRBJ1-6; 7 bases are shared with TRBD1. The CDR3 loop reads CASRDRSSYNSPLHF. The CDR3 bases are TGCGCCAGCAGGGACAGGAGCTCCTATAATTCACCCCTCCACTTT.